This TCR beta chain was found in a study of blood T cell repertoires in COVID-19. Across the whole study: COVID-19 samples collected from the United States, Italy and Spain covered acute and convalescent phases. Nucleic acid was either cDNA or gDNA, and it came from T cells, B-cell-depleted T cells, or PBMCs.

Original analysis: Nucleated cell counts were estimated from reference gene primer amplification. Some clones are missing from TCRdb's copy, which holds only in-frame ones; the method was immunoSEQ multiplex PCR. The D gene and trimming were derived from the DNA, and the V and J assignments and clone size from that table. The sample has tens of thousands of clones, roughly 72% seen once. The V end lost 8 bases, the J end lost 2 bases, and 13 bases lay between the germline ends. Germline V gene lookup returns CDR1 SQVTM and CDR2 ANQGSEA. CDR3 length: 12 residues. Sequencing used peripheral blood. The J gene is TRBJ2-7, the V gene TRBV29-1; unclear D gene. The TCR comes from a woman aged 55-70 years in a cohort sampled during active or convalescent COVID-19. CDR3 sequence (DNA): TGCAGCATTCGGGTGAGGACCTACGAGCAGTACTTC. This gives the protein CSIRVRTYEQYF.